A selection of T cell receptor beta chains follows, all from one sample in a study of molecular identifiers for immune sequencing clone quantification. MiXCR was run by TCRdb on the PCR reads, yielding one entry per CDR3 protein. The data show approximately 97,000 distinct CDR3 sequences, with roughly 26% seen just once and roughly 1% held by the top ten. Material for sequencing was naive CD8+ T cells from blood, with Jurkat cell RNA spiked in. These TCRs come from a human donor in good health. Some libraries in this study had Jurkat cell RNA spiked in. Both conserved end residues are part of each CDR3. A D gene is named only where the DNA matches it firmly. Clone size is stated in some rows and not others, as once, few, many or a class when expanded.

TRBJ2-3,TRBV12-3/TRBV12-4,.,.,TGTGCCAGCAGGCCGGGACCAGCGACCTACTCAACAGATACGCAGTATTTT,CASRPGPATYSTDTQYF
TRBJ2-3,TRBV7-3,.,.,TGTGCCAGCAGCCTAACGGGGGGCGCAGATACGCAGTATTTT,CASSLTGGADTQYF
TRBJ2-7,TRBV7-9,many,TRBD1,TGTGCCAGCAGCTACGGGACAGCCACCTACGAGCAGTACTTC,CASSYGTATYEQYF
TRBJ2-3,TRBV27,many,.,TGTGCCAGCCGCCCCGTGGGGATCGAAGATACGCAGTATTTT,CASRPVGIEDTQYF
TRBJ1-1,TRBV6-2/TRBV6-3,few,.,TGTGCCAGCAGTTTCTCGAGACAGTCCATGAACACTGAAGCTTTCTTT,CASSFSRQSMNTEAFF
TRBJ1-2,TRBV6-1,many,.,TGTGCCAGCAGTGTCCTGGGGGGAACTATGTTCGGCTACACCTTC,CASSVLGGTMFGYTF
TRBJ2-7,TRBV28,medium-sized,.,TGTGCCAGCAGTAGGTCAGGCGGCCACGAGCAGTACTTC,CASSRSGGHEQYF
TRBJ1-5,TRBV12-3/TRBV12-4,.,.,TGTGCCAGCAGTTTGAATGGTTGGGGTCAGCCCCAGCATTTT,CASSLNGWGQPQHF
TRBJ2-4,TRBV6-2/TRBV6-3,many,TRBD1,TGTGCCAGCAGATCCACAGGGGCACCCAAAAACATTCAGTACTTC,CASRSTGAPKNIQYF
TRBJ2-7,TRBV5-6,many,.,TGTGCCAGCAGCTCGGGGGAGGCTTCGACCCACGAGCAGTACTTC,CASSSGEASTHEQYF
TRBJ2-7,TRBV20-1,many,TRBD1,TGCAGTGCCAGTTTCCCTGGGACAGGCCGAATTGGGGGCTTCGGGGAGCAGTACTTC,CSASFPGTGRIGGFGEQYF
TRBJ2-7,TRBV4-3,many,.,TGCGCCAGCAGCCAAGACGAACAGGGAGTTGGCTACGAGCAGTACTTC,CASSQDEQGVGYEQYF
TRBJ2-3,TRBV6-5,many,.,TGTGCCAGCAGTTACTCGTCTAGCCTCACAGATACGCAGTATTTT,CASSYSSSLTDTQYF
TRBJ2-3,TRBV7-9,many,.,TGTGCCAGCAATCTAGGAGAGGGAGTCACAGATACGCAGTATTTT,CASNLGEGVTDTQYF
TRBJ2-7,TRBV27,many,.,TGTGCCAGCAGTCCTAGTGGGGTTAGGTACGAGCAGTACTTC,CASSPSGVRYEQYF
TRBJ1-5,TRBV12-3/TRBV12-4,many,TRBD1,TGTGCCAGCAGTTCCGGGACAGGGGGATATAGCAATCAGCCCCAGCATTTT,CASSSGTGGYSNQPQHF
TRBJ1-3,TRBV20-1,many,TRBD1,TGCAGTGCGATTAAGACAGGGCTGACGGGAAACACCATATATTTT,CSAIKTGLTGNTIYF
TRBJ2-2,TRBV12-5,few,TRBD1,TGTGCTAGTGGTCCTCCCGGGACAGGGGGCGGCACCGGGGAGCTGTTTTTT,CASGPPGTGGGTGELFF
TRBJ2-1,TRBV27,many,TRBD2,TGTGCCAGCAGTTTGATAGCGGGGGGCAATGAGCAGTTCTTC,CASSLIAGGNEQFF
TRBJ1-2,TRBV19,.,.,TGTGCCAGTAGTATCGGGGACTATGGCTACACCTTC,CASSIGDYGYTF
TRBJ2-3,TRBV6-2/TRBV6-3,many,TRBD2,TGTGCCAGCAGTGACCCTCCGGGACTAGCGGACGGGGCAGATACGCAGTATTTT,CASSDPPGLADGADTQYF
TRBJ2-3,TRBV6-1,many,.,TGTGCCAGCAGTGAAAGGGGCAGGGGGGCCCCGACAGATACGCAGTATTTT,CASSERGRGAPTDTQYF
TRBJ2-3,TRBV29-1,many,.,TGCAGCGTTGAGGAAGATACGCAGTATTTT,CSVEEDTQYF
TRBJ1-1,TRBV18,many,TRBD1,TGTGCCAGCTCACCCCGGGACAGGGTTCGGAACACTGAAGCTTTCTTT,CASSPRDRVRNTEAFF
TRBJ2-1,TRBV6-5,.,.,TGTGCCAGCAGCTCAACGACCTCGACAGGCAATCCCTACAATGAGCAGTTCTTC,CASSSTTSTGNPYNEQFF
TRBJ2-4,TRBV12-3/TRBV12-4,many,.,TGTGCCAGCAGTTTAGGCAAAAACATTCAGTACTTC,CASSLGKNIQYF
TRBJ1-2,TRBV2,few,.,TGTGCCAGCAGTTTGAGGGGGGACTATGGCTACACCTTC,CASSLRGDYGYTF
TRBJ2-2,TRBV11-2,.,.,TGTGCCAGCAGCTTAGATGAGTGGGCCGGGGAGCTGTTTTTT,CASSLDEWAGELFF
TRBJ2-3,TRBV12-3/TRBV12-4,many,TRBD2,TGTGCCAGCAGTTTATCCCAAGACTGGCGGGAGCTGACAGATACGCAGTATTTT,CASSLSQDWRELTDTQYF
TRBJ2-2,TRBV5-1,many,.,TGCGCCAGCAGCTTTTTTCAGGAGAACACCGGGGAGCTGTTTTTT,CASSFFQENTGELFF